This T cell receptor beta chain was identified in a study of shared clonotypes between healthy human individuals. Study findings and constraints: Researchers sampled only blood; tissue repertoires likely differ.

As for this clone: As yet, its antigen is unknown.

The CDR3 contains 17 residues. CDR1 and CDR2 from the germline V gene are SGHRS and YFSETQ. J was trimmed by 2 bases and V by 0 bases; bases with no gene match: 6. Profiled with immunoSEQ multiplex PCR; TCRdb holds only in-frame clones, not every one. The sample has some 2.1 million clones; roughly 94% are singletons. This receptor was taken from a man aged 18 to 30 in good health. The V and J genes are TRBV5-1 and TRBJ2-7; 12 bases match TRBD2. Sequencing used naive CD4+ T cells sorted from blood. The subset is: CD45RA+ positively selected. CDR3 sequence: CASSLGPGLAGTYEQYF. The CDR3 region has the DNA TGCGCCAGCAGCTTGGGTCCTGGACTAGCGGGGACCTACGAGCAGTACTTC.